The rows below give T cell receptor beta chains drawn from one sample of a study of T-cell reconstitution after alpha-beta-depleted transplantation in children. TCRdb reanalysed the PCR reads using MiXCR and keeps one entry per CDR3 protein. The table records approximately 980,000 distinct CDR3 sequences, about 26% of them present only once. The specimen comprised PBMCs, mostly from graft donor cells, sampled 360 days after TCRalphabeta/CD19-depleted stem cell transplant. The receptors come from a boy under two years old who had a stem cell transplant for SCID, so the T cells may come from the graft donor. Each CDR3 is given with its conserved first and last residue. A D gene is named only where the DNA matches it firmly. Expanded clones get a size class; other rows say once, few or many, or leave the size out.

NA	TRBV6-2/TRBV6-3	NA	TRBJ2-3	TGTGCCAGCAGTTTTGGGAACCTGGCCGGAGATACGCAGTATTTT	CASSFGNLAGDTQYF
few	TRBV20-1	NA	TRBJ2-1	TGCAGTGCTAGTGAGCAGTTCTTC	CSASEQFF
NA	TRBV9	TRBD1	TRBJ2-7	TGTGCCAGCAGCGCTGGACAGGGCAAGGGCTCCTACGAGCAGTACTTC	CASSAGQGKGSYEQYF
NA	TRBV25-1	NA	TRBJ1-3	TGTGCCAGCAGTGCCCCGGGACCCTCTGGAAACACCATATATTTT	CASSAPGPSGNTIYF
NA	TRBV7-3	TRBD1	TRBJ2-1	TGTGCCAGCAGCCTTACAGGGGCGGTAGGTGAGCAGTTCTTC	CASSLTGAVGEQFF
NA	TRBV7-2	TRBD1	TRBJ2-7	TGTGCCAGCAGCCCCAACCTGGGACAGGCCTACGAGCAGTACTTC	CASSPNLGQAYEQYF
few	TRBV12-3/TRBV12-4	NA	TRBJ2-5	TGTGCCAGCAGTCCCGTAAGAGGGTACCAAGAGACCCAGTACTTC	CASSPVRGYQETQYF
NA	TRBV5-1	NA	TRBJ2-7	TGCGCCAGCAGCTTGTCGCCCGGGGCAGGCCGAGACTACGAGCAGTACTTC	CASSLSPGAGRDYEQYF
NA	TRBV27	NA	TRBJ2-7	TGTGCCAGCAGTGAACAGGGAGGGGGCCTCGAGCAGTACTTC	CASSEQGGGLEQYF
NA	TRBV10-3	NA	TRBJ2-5	TGTGCCATCAGCCGGGGACAAAAAGAGACCCAGTACTTC	CAISRGQKETQYF
NA	TRBV2	TRBD1	TRBJ1-5	TGTGCCAGCAGCGCTTTAGCGGGTGGGACAGGCAATCAGCCCCAGCATTTT	CASSALAGGTGNQPQHF
NA	TRBV10-3	TRBD1	TRBJ2-7	TGTGCCATCAGTGAGTCTTCAGGGGGCAACGAGCAGTACTTC	CAISESSGGNEQYF
NA	TRBV7-7	TRBD2	TRBJ2-5	TGTGCCAGCAGCCGAATATTTACTAGCGGGGGGGCGGAGACCCAGTACTTC	CASSRIFTSGGAETQYF
NA	TRBV29-1	NA	TRBJ1-2	TGCAGCGCCGAGGGCCTTAACTATGGCTACACCTTC	CSAEGLNYGYTF
few	TRBV7-9	TRBD2	TRBJ2-3	TGTGCCAGCAGCCTCTCGACTAGCACCATTTACGCAGATACGCAGTATTTT	CASSLSTSTIYADTQYF
few	TRBV20-1	NA	TRBJ2-4	TGCAGTGCTAGAGACTTTAAAGGGGACGGCAAAAACATTCAGTACTTC	CSARDFKGDGKNIQYF
NA	TRBV7-9	TRBD2	TRBJ2-1	TGTGCCAGCAGCTGGGCGGGGGGGAGGAACAATGAGCAGTTCTTC	CASSWAGGRNNEQFF
NA	TRBV6-5	TRBD2	TRBJ2-5	TGTGCCAGCAGTTACACGGCGGGGGGGCTTGAGACCCAGTACTTC	CASSYTAGGLETQYF
few	TRBV12-3/TRBV12-4	NA	TRBJ2-7	TGTGCCAGCAGTTTAAACAGGGAGCCCTACGAGCAGTACTTC	CASSLNREPYEQYF
NA	TRBV5-1	NA	TRBJ2-3	TGCGCCAGCAACACAGCCAGCACAGATACGCAGTATTTT	CASNTASTDTQYF
few	TRBV7-9	NA	TRBJ2-1	TGTGCCAGCAGCTGGACCTCCGAGAGTAGTGAGCAGTTCTTC	CASSWTSESSEQFF
NA	TRBV18	NA	TRBJ2-2	TGTGCCAGCTCACCTATTAACGCGAACACCGGGGAGCTGTTTTTT	CASSPINANTGELFF
NA	TRBV12-5	TRBD1	TRBJ2-7	TGTGCTAGTGGTTTGGTTCATCCAGGGACAGGGTACCACTACGAGCAGTACTTC	CASGLVHPGTGYHYEQYF
NA	TRBV12-3/TRBV12-4	NA	TRBJ2-3	TGTGCCAGCAGTCTCTGGGCGGAAGGTGGTACGCAGTATTTT	CASSLWAEGGTQYF
few	TRBV7-9	TRBD2	TRBJ2-3	TGTGCCAGCAGGCTGACTAGCGCCCTCACAGATACGCAGTATTTT	CASRLTSALTDTQYF
NA	TRBV28	NA	TRBJ1-5	TGTGCCAGCAGTCTGGGCCAGGGGTCTCAGCCCCAGCATTTT	CASSLGQGSQPQHF
NA	TRBV7-2	NA	TRBJ2-7	TGTGCCAGCAGCTTAGAGTCTGCCTACGAGCAGTACTTC	CASSLESAYEQYF
NA	TRBV3-1	NA	TRBJ2-1	TGTGCCAGCAGCCGGAAGGGACTGGGGCAGTTCTTC	CASSRKGLGQFF
NA	TRBV12-3/TRBV12-4	TRBD2	TRBJ2-2	TGTGCCAGCAGATTTCTAGCGGTTAACACCGGGGAGCTGTTTTTT	CASRFLAVNTGELFF
NA	TRBV19	NA	TRBJ1-1	TGTGCCAGTAGTATGTTCGTGGCAGGTGGGAACACTGAAGCTTTCTTT	CASSMFVAGGNTEAFF
few	TRBV5-1	TRBD1	TRBJ1-1	TGCGCCAGCAGATCAGGGGGTGCGAACACTGAAGCTTTCTTT	CASRSGGANTEAFF
few	TRBV7-9	NA	TRBJ2-5	TGTGCCAGCAGCTTAGCCCCGTACCAAGAGACCCAGTACTTC	CASSLAPYQETQYF
NA	TRBV2	TRBD2	TRBJ2-3	TGTGCCAGCAGTGAAGCGTGGTCCAAGGGACTAGCGGGGGGGCGCCTTAGGACAGATACGCAGTATTTT	CASSEAWSKGLAGGRLRTDTQYF
many	TRBV10-3	NA	TRBJ2-7	TGTGCCATCAGTGGGTCCTACGAGCAGTACTTC	CAISGSYEQYF
few	TRBV2	NA	TRBJ2-2	TGTGCCAGCAGTGAATCCCATGATCGCACCGGGGAGCTGTTTTTT	CASSESHDRTGELFF
NA	TRBV11-2	NA	TRBJ2-5	TGTGCCAGCAGCCGTTCGCGGGGTTTGGCCCAGTACTTC	CASSRSRGLAQYF
NA	TRBV4-2	NA	TRBJ2-5	TGTGCCAGCAGCCAGACCGGGGGATTCCAAGAGACCCAGTACTTC	CASSQTGGFQETQYF
NA	TRBV20-1	NA	TRBJ2-7	TGCAGTGCTAGACAGGGCTTTCGGTCCTACGAGCAGTACTTC	CSARQGFRSYEQYF
few	TRBV5-1	TRBD1	TRBJ2-1	TGCGCCAGCAGCTCCTGGGACAGGTCCAAGGGTAATGAGCAGTTCTTC	CASSSWDRSKGNEQFF
few	TRBV4-2	NA	TRBJ1-2	TGTGCCAGCAGCCAACCGACAGGAAACTATGGCTACACCTTC	CASSQPTGNYGYTF
few	TRBV20-1	NA	TRBJ2-4	TGCAGTGCTCCCAGGGACCCACTAGCCAAAAACATTCAGTACTTC	CSAPRDPLAKNIQYF
few	TRBV5-1	TRBD1	TRBJ2-7	TGCGCCAGCAGCTCCGGGGACAGCTCATACGAGCAGTACTTC	CASSSGDSSYEQYF
NA	TRBV6-5	NA	TRBJ2-7	TGTGCCAGCAGTTACGGGGTGAGACCCTACGAGCAGTACTTC	CASSYGVRPYEQYF
NA	TRBV12-5	NA	TRBJ1-1	TGTGCTAGTGGTTTGTCGCTAACAGGGAGGGCTTTCTTT	CASGLSLTGRAFF
NA	TRBV12-3/TRBV12-4	NA	TRBJ2-7	TGTGCCAGCACCCGGGCCCTGGACGAGCAGTACTTC	CASTRALDEQYF
many	TRBV6-1	NA	TRBJ2-2	TGTGCCAGCAGTAAGGAGGGCACACTCACCGGGGAGCTGTTTTTT	CASSKEGTLTGELFF
NA	TRBV12-3/TRBV12-4	TRBD2	TRBJ2-3	TGTGCCAGCAGTTTATGGCTAGCGGGGGGGAACCTCACAGATACGCAGTATTTT	CASSLWLAGGNLTDTQYF
NA	TRBV5-6	NA	TRBJ2-5	TGTGCCAGCTCCCCCCCGGGTAGGGTCGAGACCCAGTACTTC	CASSPPGRVETQYF
NA	TRBV20-1	TRBD1	TRBJ2-2	TGCAGTACAGGGGTCACTGGAGCGAACACCGGGGAGCTGTTTTTT	CSTGVTGANTGELFF
few	TRBV5-6	NA	TRBJ2-1	TGTGCCAGCAGCTTTTTAGAAGGACAGAGCTCCTACAATGAGCAGTTCTTC	CASSFLEGQSSYNEQFF
few	TRBV5-6	NA	TRBJ2-3	TGTGCCAGCAGCTTGTGGATGGCAGATACGCAGTATTTT	CASSLWMADTQYF
NA	TRBV12-3/TRBV12-4	NA	TRBJ2-3	TGTGCCAGCAGTTTAAGCTCGGGGACGGACACAGATACGCAGTATTTT	CASSLSSGTDTDTQYF
NA	TRBV6-2/TRBV6-3	NA	TRBJ1-1	TGTGCCAGCAGTTCTATCGTATCGGGCGGGGTCTTT	CASSSIVSGGVF
few	TRBV5-1	NA	TRBJ2-7	TGCGCCAGCAGCTTGTATGTGACCCCCTACGAGCAGTACTTC	CASSLYVTPYEQYF
NA	TRBV12-3/TRBV12-4	TRBD1	TRBJ1-2	TGTGCCAGCAGTTTTGCGAAGGTCTCCGGGACAGGGGGCTATGGCTACACCTTC	CASSFAKVSGTGGYGYTF
few	TRBV7-6	NA	TRBJ1-2	TGTGCCAGCAGCCCGGGGACGGGAAGCTATGGCTACACCTTC	CASSPGTGSYGYTF
NA	TRBV7-2	TRBD1	TRBJ2-1	TGTGCCAGCAGCCGAACCGGGACAGGGGGGGCTGAGCAGTTCTTC	CASSRTGTGGAEQFF
few	TRBV5-1	NA	TRBJ2-5	TGCGCCAGCAGCTTGTTCACAGGACTGATAGAGACCCAGTACTTC	CASSLFTGLIETQYF
NA	TRBV5-1	NA	TRBJ2-1	TGCGCCAGCAGCTTGCATCGGGTTAGCGGTCCCTCCTACAATGAGCAGTTCTTC	CASSLHRVSGPSYNEQFF
NA	TRBV7-2	TRBD2	TRBJ2-3	TGTGCCAGCAGCTCCGCGGGACTAGCGGGGCCCACAGATACGCAGTATTTT	CASSSAGLAGPTDTQYF